These 21 T cell receptor beta chains were sequenced from one sample in a study of OX40 agonist ivuxolimab in advanced cancers. Clones were sequenced by immunoSEQ multiplex PCR, and TCRdb holds only the in-frame ones, with some missing. The table shows tens of thousands of clones, with roughly 85% occurring only once. Sequencing used CD4+ or CD8+ T cells sorted from blood, obtained in a trial of the OX40 agonist ivuxolimab. The receptors derive from an adult with an advanced solid tumor such as melanoma, head and neck, liver or kidney cancer.

The rearrangement links TRBV2 to TRBJ2-1; 8 bases agree with TRBD1. The CDR3 loop spans 14 amino acids. Trimming removed 10 bases from V and 6 bases from J; junction bases left unmatched: 11. Germline V gives CDR1 SNHLY, CDR2 FYNNEI. This CDR3 reads CATRGQGSGNEQFF. CDR3 in DNA: TGTGCCACCAGGGGGCAGGGGAGTGGCAATGAGCAGTTCTTC.

This clone has a single count. The chain combines TRBV19 with TRBJ1-1; TRBD1 matches 9 bases. Germline V CDR1 and CDR2: LNHDA, SQIVND (reference sequence). CDR3 length: 14 amino acids. V dropped 5 bases and J dropped 4; count of bases not matched to a gene: 5. Here the CDR3 DNA reads TGTGCCAGTAGTGGATCGACAGGGGGCACTGAAGCTTTCTTT. Residues: CASSGSTGGTEAFF.

The rearrangement uses TRBV15 and TRBJ1-4; 7 nucleotides align to TRBD1. Germline V gene lookup returns CDR1 LNHNV and CDR2 YYDKDF (reference sequence). With V trimmed by 5 bases and J by 8 bases, 17 bases remained unmatched. There are 17 residues in the CDR3. CDR3 protein: CATSPEQGWAVKEKLFF. The CDR3 DNA reads as TGTGCCACCAGCCCGGAACAGGGGTGGGCTGTCAAAGAAAAACTGTTTTTT.

The chain uses TRBV29-1 and TRBJ2-5; tentative D call: TRBD2 (5 bases). Germline assignment: CDR1 SQVTM and CDR2 ANQGSEA. V shed 5 bases and J shed 1 base, with 8 bases lying between them. This CDR3 spans 12 amino acids. This CDR3 is CSVRGRQETQYF. The DNA for the CDR3 is TGCAGCGTTCGGGGTCGCCAAGAGACCCAGTACTTC.

This chain joins TRBV28 and TRBJ1-5; D call uncertain. This CDR3 has 17 residues. Germline CDR1 reads MDHEN; CDR2 reads SYDVKM. V lost 5 bases and J lost 0, with 17 bases in between. The CDR3 protein is CASSPPAKVTSNQPQHF. Written as DNA, the CDR3 is TGTGCCAGCAGTCCTCCGGCCAAAGTTACTAGCAATCAGCCCCAGCATTTT.

CDR3 region: CASSSLPQQGADGANVLTF. In DNA form, the CDR3 reads TGTGCCAGCAGCTCACTCCCCCAGCAGGGGGCTGATGGGGCCAACGTCCTGACTTTC. V and J are TRBV7-3 and TRBJ2-6; TRBD1 matches 8 bases. Germline values: CDR1 SGHTA, CDR2 FQGTGA. The CDR3 totals 19 residues. The ends lost 4 bases at V and 3 bases at J; junction bases unmatched: 14.

J is TRBJ2-6 and V is TRBV13, with 8 bases matching TRBD1. This CDR3 spans 17 amino acids. V lost 5 bases and J lost 2; bases outside the gene matches: 8. CDR1 PRHDT and CDR2 FYEKMQ come from the germline V gene (reference sequence). The CDR3 DNA reads as TGTGCCAGCAGCGTATTTACAGGGGGAACTGGGGCCAACGTCCTGACTTTC. Translated: CASSVFTGGTGANVLTF. The full variable domain, with the rest looked up from reference TRBV13 and TRBJ2-6, is AAGVIQSPRHLIKEKRETATLKCYPIPRHDTVYWYQQGPGQDPQFLISFYEKMQSDKGSIPDRFSAQQFSDYHSELNMSSLELGDSALYFCASSVFTGGTGANVLTFGAGSRLTVL.

The sample holds one count of this clone. The gene calls are TRBV28 and TRBJ2-1; TRBD2 matches 8 bases. There are 15 residues in the CDR3. CDR1 is MDHEN and CDR2 is SYDVKM in the germline V gene. The J segment lost 7 bases and the V segment lost 3 bases, leaving 8 bases of the junction unmatched. The chain's CDR3 is CASSFIGRARNEQFF. CDR3 sequence (DNA): TGTGCCAGCAGTTTTATCGGGAGGGCCCGAAATGAGCAGTTCTTC.

The chain recombines TRBV4-1 with TRBJ2-5, with 7 bases aligning to TRBD2. This CDR3 is 18 amino acids long. Germline CDR1 reads MGHRA; CDR2 reads YSYEKL. Trimming at V came to 4 bases and at J to 4 bases, leaving 18 bases not matched to a gene. The CDR3 region is CASSRTYAASGAGETQYF. The CDR3 region has the DNA TGCGCCAGCAGCCGCACCTATGCGGCTAGCGGAGCGGGAGAGACCCAGTACTTC.

This chain joins TRBV6-1 and TRBJ1-5, with D perhaps matching TRBD1 (5 bases). V dropped 4 bases and J dropped 4 bases, with 11 bases sitting between them. The CDR3 length is 14 residues. Germline lookup yields CDR1 MNHNS and CDR2 SASEGT. The chain's CDR3 is CASSVLGGNQPQHF. CDR3 sequence (DNA): TGTGCCAGCAGTGTTCTCGGGGGTAATCAGCCCCAGCATTTT.

Notes on this clone: Other DNA sequences in this specimen translate into the identical CDR3. The chain links TRBV21-1 to TRBJ2-7; the D call of TRBD1 is as the table states it, not checked on the DNA. TRBV21-1 is an annotated pseudogene. CDR3 size: 16 residues. The CDR3 DNA is TGTGCCAGCAGCAATTTGGGACAGAGCAAGACTTGCGAGCAGTACTTC. Translated: CASSNLGQSKTCEQYF.

For the CDR3, the DNA is TGTGCCAGCAGTAGGTCTAGCGGGGGGGTTCGATCTAGCACAGATACGCAGTATTTT. This encodes CASSRSSGGVRSSTDTQYF. V and J are TRBV28 and TRBJ2-3, with TRBD2 matching over 12 bases. Germline V gene data show CDR1 as MDHEN and CDR2 as SYDVKM. V shed 5 bases and J 0 bases; nucleotides not matched to a gene: 12. This CDR3 has 19 residues. The complete variable domain, with remaining parts taken from reference TRBV28 and TRBJ2-3, reads DVKVTQSSRYLVKRTGEKVFLECVQDMDHENMFWYRQDPGLGLRLIYFSYDVKMKEKGDIPEGYSVSREKKERFSLILESASTNQTSMYLCASSRSSGGVRSSTDTQYFGPGTRLTVL.

This clone has just one count. The chain has TRBV6-5 and TRBJ2-7; D unclear. Germline V gene sequence: CDR1 MNHEY, CDR2 SVGAGI. V lost 6 bases and J lost 4, with 7 bases in between. The CDR3 has 11 amino acids. CDR3 in amino acids: CASSLGYEQYF. CDR3 DNA sequence: TGTGCCAGCAGCTTAGGATACGAGCAGTACTTC.

The chain couples TRBV28 to TRBJ2-7, with D tentatively TRBD1 (6 bases). This CDR3 is built from 14 residues. Germline CDR1 and CDR2: MDHEN and SYDVKM. Deletions cut 5 bases from V and 4 bases from J, with 15 bases between. The CDR3 sequence is CASSPPQGWYEQYF. CDR3 bases: TGTGCCAGCAGTCCCCCCCAGGGGTGGTACGAGCAGTACTTC.

V and J are TRBV11-2 and TRBJ1-2; perhaps TRBD1 as D (6 bases). The V end lost 6 bases, the J end lost 11 bases, and 16 bases lay between the germline ends. The CDR3 is 12 residues long. The germline CDR1 and CDR2 sequences are SGHAT and FQNNGV. CDR3 loop: CASRQGSVVYTF. The DNA for the CDR3 is TGTGCCAGCAGGCAGGGGTCCGTCGTGTACACCTTC.

The rearrangement uses TRBV2 and TRBJ1-1; D possibly corresponds to TRBD1 (6 bases). The V gene's germline CDR1 is SNHLY and CDR2 FYNNEI. The germline V and J ends were trimmed by 4 bases and 8 bases, with 8 bases remaining between them. The CDR3 contains 11 residues. CDR3 residues: CASSGQAEAFF. The CDR3 DNA follows: TGTGCCAGCAGTGGACAGGCCGAAGCTTTCTTT.

The chain uses TRBV6-5 and TRBJ1-2; D remains ambiguous. V was shortened by 7 bases and J by 4 bases, with 10 bases between the two germline ends. In germline, CDR1 is MNHEY, CDR2 SVGAGI. CDR3 length: 12 amino acids. CDR3 sequence: CASKEGFYGYTF. For the CDR3, the DNA is TGTGCCAGCAAAGAGGGCTTCTATGGCTACACCTTC.

The rearrangement joins TRBV6-4 to TRBJ2-1; D might be TRBD1 or TRBD2, each matching 6 bases. Germline V lookup: CDR1 MRHNA, CDR2 SNTAGT. With 5 bases removed from V and 5 bases from J, the gap between germline ends came to 19 bases. CDR3 length: 16 amino acids. The CDR3 reads CASSRLGGGGNNEQFF. The CDR3 DNA reads TGTGCCAGCAGTCGACTAGGGGGAGGAGGTAACAATGAGCAGTTCTTC.

The chain uses TRBV2 and TRBJ1-1; D is possibly TRBD1 (5 bases). Germline CDR1 reads SNHLY; CDR2 reads FYNNEI. V was cut by 7 bases and J by 4 bases, with 16 bases left in between. The CDR3 sequence is 14 residues long. The CDR3 DNA is TGTGCCAGCACTAATGGCAGGGAGGGCACTGAAGCTTTCTTT. Protein product: CASTNGREGTEAFF.

The chain links TRBV5-1 to TRBJ2-2; TRBD1 agrees at 10 bases. The CDR3 runs 16 residues. The trim removed 4 bases at V and 4 bases at J, leaving 7 bases unmatched. Germline loops: CDR1 SGHRS, CDR2 YFSETQ. CDR3: CASSGGQGVFTGELFF. CDR3 coding DNA: TGCGCCAGCAGCGGAGGACAGGGGGTTTTCACCGGGGAGCTGTTTTTT.

The genes are TRBV5-4 and TRBJ2-3, with TRBD1 as a possible D gene (5 bases). CDR1 is SGHNT and CDR2 is YYREEE in the germline V gene (reference sequence). CDR3 size: 13 residues. V lost 0 bases to trimming and J lost 5 bases, with 7 bases between them. CDR3: CASSLGGVDTQYF. CDR3 coding DNA: TGTGCCAGCAGCTTGGGGGGCGTAGATACGCAGTATTTT.